One and the same sample provided the 3 T cell receptor beta chains below, sequenced in a study of blood T cell repertoires in COVID-19. Using immunoSEQ multiplex PCR, the repertoire was profiled, and TCRdb retains in-frame clones only, with some absent. The table lists around 250,000 clones, almost 85% of them singletons. What was sequenced was PBMCs or T cells enriched from blood (not recorded which). The receptors here all came from a woman aged 45-59 years with acute COVID-19.

The genes are TRBV28 and TRBJ2-1; no clear D. The CDR3 loop spans 11 amino acids. With 7 bases removed from V and 8 bases from J, the gap between germline ends came to 9 bases. Germline CDR1 MDHEN, CDR2 SYDVKM. The CDR3 bases are TGTGCCAGCACCGACAAACATGAGCAGTTCTTC. Protein: CASTDKHEQFF.

This clone has a single count. The chain carries TRBV18 and TRBJ1-5, with D tentatively TRBD1 (6 bases). The CDR3 consists of 19 residues. Germline assignment: CDR1 KGHSH and CDR2 LQKENI. Trimming cost V 4 bases and J 0 bases, with 22 bases left between them. CDR3 sequence reads: CASSLTGQRLSYSNQPQHF. The CDR3 region has the DNA TGTGCCAGCTCACTTACCGGACAGCGCCTGTCTTATAGCAATCAGCCCCAGCATTTT.

This rearrangement joins TRBV7-2 to TRBJ1-1; weak D call: TRBD1 (5 bases). From germline, CDR1 is SGHTA and CDR2 FQGNSA. Trimming took 1 base from V and 7 from J, leaving 13 bases between them. The CDR3 loop spans 14 amino acids. The DNA for the CDR3 is TGTGCCAGCAGCTTAGGCCAGGGCGGTGGTGAAGCTTTCTTT. Translation gives CASSLGQGGGEAFF.